The 31 T cell receptor beta chains listed next were all sequenced from one sample in a study of OX40 agonist ivuxolimab in advanced cancers. Measured with immunoSEQ multiplex PCR; TCRdb has only the in-frame clones, and not every one. The repertoire has 65,000 to 95,000 clones, 85% to 90% of them found once; the top ten carry approximately 0.43%. The specimen comprised CD4+ or CD8+ T cells sorted from blood, sampled in a trial of the OX40 agonist ivuxolimab. These TCRs come from an adult with an advanced solid tumor such as melanoma, head and neck, liver or kidney cancer.

This sequence joins TRBV12-5 and TRBJ2-3; 9 bases match TRBD1. CDR1 is LGHNT and CDR2 is FRNRAP in the germline V gene. The CDR3 has 16 residues. The junction had 9 bases not matched to a gene; V was cut back by 6 bases and J by 2 bases. The CDR3 bases are TGTGCTAGTGGCCTCTACAGGGGGCTACCCACAGATACGCAGTATTTT. Amino acids: CASGLYRGLPTDTQYF. Variable domain in full (rest from reference TRBV12-5 and TRBJ2-3): DARVTQTPRHKVTEMGQEVTMRCQPILGHNTVFWYRQTMMQGLELLAYFRNRAPLDDSGMPKDRFSAEMPDATLATLKIQPSEPRDSAVYFCASGLYRGLPTDTQYFGPGTRLTVL.

The genes are TRBV29-1 and TRBJ1-2, with D unresolved. V was trimmed by 7 bases and J by 2 bases, leaving 14 bases between them. Germline V gene data show CDR1 as SQVTM and CDR2 as ANQGSEA. The CDR3 is made up of 13 amino acids. The CDR3 here is CSAYPPNNYGYTF. The DNA of the CDR3 is TGCAGCGCCTACCCTCCAAACAACTATGGCTACACCTTC.

J is TRBJ1-5 and V is TRBV19; D not resolved. The CDR3 runs to 12 residues. Deletions cut 1 base from V and 11 bases from J, with 9 bases between. Germline V lookup: CDR1 LNHDA, CDR2 SQIVND (reference sequence). For the CDR3, the DNA is TGTGCCAGTAGTATAGGAGCTGCGGCCCAGCATTTT. This gives the protein CASSIGAAAQHF.

This clone was seen a handful of times. This chain joins TRBV6-6 and TRBJ1-1; 7 nucleotides match TRBD1. The CDR3 extends over 13 amino acids. The trim removed 7 bases at V and 4 bases at J, leaving 6 bases unmatched. The V gene's germline CDR1 is MNHNY and CDR2 SVGAGI (reference sequence). CDR3 sequence (DNA): TGTGCCAGCACTCAACAGGGGAGCACTGAAGCTTTCTTT. It codes for CASTQQGSTEAFF.

This chain uses TRBV7-2 with TRBJ1-5, with D maybe TRBD1 (5 bases). The V gene lost 3 bases and the J gene lost 4 bases, with 10 bases spanning the gap. CDR1 is SGHTA and CDR2 is FQGNSA in the germline V gene. This CDR3 contains 14 residues. CDR3 DNA: TGTGCCAGCAGCTTTTACAGGCGGAATCAGCCCCAGCATTTT. It codes for CASSFYRRNQPQHF. Based on the CDR3 plus reference TRBV7-2 and TRBJ1-5, the full variable domain is GAGVSQSPSNKVTEKGKDVELRCDPISGHTALYWYRQSLGQGLEFLIYFQGNSAPDKSGLPSDRFSAERTGGSVSTLTIQRTQQEDSAVYLCASSFYRRNQPQHFGDGTRLSIL.

J is TRBJ1-4 and V is TRBV18, with a possible D match to TRBD1 (5 bases). V dropped 3 bases and J dropped 4 bases, with 9 bases sitting between them. The germline gives CDR1 KGHSH, CDR2 LQKENI. This CDR3 is built from 14 residues. CDR3 nucleotide sequence: TGTGCCAGCTCACCTGGGGCGGATAATGAAAAACTGTTTTTT. Its protein is CASSPGADNEKLFF.

The chain joins TRBV19 to TRBJ1-5; D ambiguous. The CDR3 is 16 residues long. With 6 bases removed from V and 1 base from J, the gap between germline ends came to 16 bases. The germline V gene has CDR1 LNHDA and CDR2 SQIVND (reference sequence). The CDR3 nucleotides read TGTGCCAGTAGCCCTGGTTGGAGGAGAAGCAATCAGCCCCAGCATTTT. The encoded protein is CASSPGWRRSNQPQHF. The whole variable domain, filled in from reference TRBV19 and TRBJ1-5, reads DGGITQSPKYLFRKEGQNVTLSCEQNLNHDAMYWYRQDPGQGLRLIYYSQIVNDFQKGDIAEGYSVSREKKESFPLTVTSAQKNPTAFYLCASSPGWRRSNQPQHFGDGTRLSIL.

For the CDR3, the DNA is TGTGCCAGCAGTTTAGGCCGGCGCTTTATGGATGAAAAACTGTTTTTT. Protein product: CASSLGRRFMDEKLFF. This chain joins TRBV25-1 and TRBJ1-4; no clear D. This CDR3 contains 16 residues. Trimming removed 5 bases at V and 6 bases at J, with 19 bases between. From germline, CDR1 is MGHDK and CDR2 SYGVNS. The variable domain in full, with the rest retrieved from reference TRBV25-1 and TRBJ1-4, is EADIYQTPRYLVIGTGKKITLECSQTMGHDKMYWYQQDPGMELHLIHYSYGVNSTEKGDLSSESTVSRIRTEHFPLTLESARPSHTSQYLCASSLGRRFMDEKLFFGSGTQLSVL.

The chain links TRBV7-2 to TRBJ2-3; TRBD2 matches at 11 bases. The CDR3 is 15 residues long. Germline loops: CDR1 SGHTA, CDR2 FQGNSA. V lost 0 bases to trimming and J lost 7 bases; unmatched junction nucleotides: 3. The CDR3 DNA sequence: TGTGCCAGCAGCTTAGCCCTAGCGGGGGGTCATACGCAGTATTTT. It codes for CASSLALAGGHTQYF.

In its sample, this clone was seen a few times. The chain links TRBV5-1 to TRBJ2-2, with 7 bases fitting TRBD1. Germline CDR1 is SGHRS and CDR2 is YFSETQ. V lost 3 bases, J lost 4 bases, and 6 bases stayed unmatched. The CDR3 loop spans 15 amino acids. CDR3 bases: TGCGCCAGCAGCTCAGAACACAGGGGCACCGGGGAGCTGTTTTTT. This translates into CASSSEHRGTGELFF.

CDR3 sequence (DNA): TGTGCCAGCAGCGTTTCAGAAGTCTATGGCTACACCTTC. Protein sequence: CASSVSEVYGYTF. This chain connects TRBV9 to TRBJ1-2; D call uncertain. Germline assignment: CDR1 SGDLS and CDR2 YYNGEE. Trimming took 2 bases from V and 4 from J, leaving 9 bases between them. This CDR3 is 13 amino acids long. The whole variable domain, filled in from reference TRBV9 and TRBJ1-2, reads DSGVTQTPKHLITATGQRVTLRCSPRSGDLSVYWYQQSLDQGLQFLIQYYNGEERAKGNILERFSAQQFPDLHSELNLSSLELGDSALYFCASSVSEVYGYTFGSGTRLTVV.

The rearrangement uses TRBV5-5 and TRBJ1-1, with no clear D. V lost 0 bases, J lost 0 bases, and 9 bases lay in between. The germline V gene has CDR1 SGHKS and CDR2 YYEKEE (reference sequence). CDR3 size: 15 residues. CDR3 residues: CASSLDGSVNTEAFF. CDR3 DNA sequence: TGTGCCAGCAGCTTGGACGGAAGCGTGAACACTGAAGCTTTCTTT.

V usage is TRBV7-2 and J usage is TRBJ2-1, with 10 nucleotides matching TRBD1. With V trimmed by 5 bases and J by 4 bases, 8 bases remained unmatched. The germline CDR1 and CDR2 sequences are SGHTA and FQGNSA. The CDR3 contains 16 residues. CDR3 bases: TGTGCCAGCAGCCCACCGGGACAGGGGAGTTACAATGAGCAGTTCTTC. Its protein product is CASSPPGQGSYNEQFF.

The chain has TRBV5-5 and TRBJ2-3; TRBD1 is a possible D gene (5 bases). Germline-derived CDR1 and CDR2 are SGHKS and YYEKEE (reference sequence). The length of the CDR3 is 13 residues. The V gene lost 4 bases and the J gene lost 3 bases, with 9 bases spanning the gap. The CDR3 is CASSQGITDTQYF. CDR3 bases: TGTGCCAGCAGCCAGGGAATTACAGATACGCAGTATTTT.

This clone has just one count. This sequence joins TRBV5-4 and TRBJ1-2, with unresolved D. V lost 5 bases and J lost 8, with 16 bases in between. The CDR3 has 13 residues. CDR1 is SGHNT, CDR2 YYREEE, per germline (reference sequence). In DNA form, the CDR3 reads TGTGCCAGCAGGGTTGCGGGCTCTCAGGGCTACACCTTC. It yields the protein CASRVAGSQGYTF.

The rearrangement links TRBV18 to TRBJ1-2, with TRBD1 identical over 7 bases. V lost 4 bases, J lost 8 bases, and 13 bases stayed unmatched. The length of the CDR3 is 15 residues. Germline V gene lookup returns CDR1 KGHSH and CDR2 LQKENI. In nucleotides, the CDR3 is TGTGCCAGCTCACGAGATTCGGGACAGAGCTCCGGCTACACCTTC. Amino acid sequence: CASSRDSGQSSGYTF.

The rearrangement links TRBV7-2 to TRBJ1-1; D ambiguous. The V and J ends lost 3 bases and 0 bases respectively, with 11 bases between them. This CDR3 is built from 15 residues. The germline gives CDR1 SGHTA, CDR2 FQGNSA. As DNA, the CDR3 is TGTGCCAGCAGCTTTGGGGTAGGAGTGAACACTGAAGCTTTCTTT. This sequence encodes CASSFGVGVNTEAFF.

The chain uses TRBV28 and TRBJ2-2; 7 nucleotides match TRBD1. CDR3 size: 15 residues. Germline values: CDR1 MDHEN, CDR2 SYDVKM. The ends lost 6 bases at V and 1 base at J; junction bases unmatched: 5. CDR3 residues: CASSGNRGNTGELFF. In DNA, the CDR3 is TGTGCCAGCAGCGGAAACAGGGGGAACACCGGGGAGCTGTTTTTT.

This clone was seen a handful of times. This sequence joins TRBV6-6 and TRBJ1-5, with 7 bases matching TRBD1. CDR1 MNHNY and CDR2 SVGAGI come from the germline V gene (reference sequence). The V gene end was trimmed by 2 bases and the J gene end by 5 bases; junction bases not matched to a gene: 0. The CDR3 runs to 13 residues. This CDR3 reads CASSYDRDQPQHF. The DNA of the CDR3 is TGTGCCAGCAGTTACGACAGGGATCAGCCCCAGCATTTT.

The J gene is TRBJ2-5, the V gene TRBV15, with 14 bases matching TRBD2. V dropped 3 bases and J dropped 5; count of bases not matched to a gene: 5. This CDR3 is built from 16 residues. Germline CDR1 is LNHNV and CDR2 is YYDKDF (reference sequence). The CDR3 DNA reads TGTGCCACCAGCAGGACTAGCGGGGGGGCCGGTGAGACCCAGTACTTC. Residues: CATSRTSGGAGETQYF.

This chain joins TRBV18 and TRBJ2-4; 7 nucleotides line up with TRBD1. The CDR3 length is 16 residues. V was clipped by 1 base and J by 0 bases; unmatched bases: 3. The germline V gene has CDR1 KGHSH and CDR2 LQKENI. As DNA, the CDR3 is TGTGCCAGCTCACCACGGGACAGTTTAGCCAAAAACATTCAGTACTTC. This gives the protein CASSPRDSLAKNIQYF.

V usage is TRBV6-1 and J usage is TRBJ1-1; a weak D match, TRBD1 (6 bases). Trimming pared 1 base from V and 3 bases from J, leaving 12 bases between. Germline CDR1 and CDR2: MNHNS and SASEGT. The CDR3 is made up of 15 amino acids. CDR3 DNA: TGTGCCAGCAGTGAAGTGGGGGGGGCAGACACTGAAGCTTTCTTT. Translated, it gives CASSEVGGADTEAFF.

As for this clone: Because the CDR3 is missing its conserved closing phenylalanine or tryptophan, this is likely a read error. The rearrangement joins TRBV6-1 to TRBJ1-6; a possible D gene is TRBD1 (5 bases). This CDR3 has 14 amino acids. Germline loops: CDR1 MNHNS, CDR2 SASEGT. V was pared by 4 bases and J by 11 bases, with 15 bases between. The CDR3 nucleotides are TGTGCCAGCAGTGCTTCAGGGTTCGGGGCACCCCTCCACCTT. This sequence encodes CASSASGFGAPLHL.

The rearrangement uses TRBV5-5 and TRBJ2-5; a possible D gene is TRBD2 (6 bases). This CDR3 comprises 14 residues. Germline CDR1 reads SGHKS; CDR2 reads YYEKEE (reference sequence). The ends were cut back, 3 bases at V and 3 bases at J, with 12 bases in the middle. In nucleotides, the CDR3 is TGTGCCAGCAGCTCGGGGTCGGGAGAAGAGACCCAGTACTTC. Translating gives CASSSGSGEETQYF. The variable domain in full, with the rest retrieved from reference TRBV5-5 and TRBJ2-5, is DAGVTQSPTHLIKTRGQQVTLRCSPISGHKSVSWYQQVLGQGPQFIFQYYEKEERGRGNFPDRFSARQFPNYSSELNVNALLLGDSALYLCASSSGSGEETQYFGPGTRLLVL.

The count of this clone is one. The chain couples TRBV7-6 to TRBJ2-5; D not resolved. From germline, CDR1 is SGHVS and CDR2 FNYEAQ. Trimming took 5 bases from V and 0 from J, leaving 13 bases between them. The CDR3 consists of 15 residues. The CDR3 protein is CASSQGIGNQETQYF. The CDR3 DNA follows: TGTGCCAGCAGCCAAGGGATAGGAAACCAAGAGACCCAGTACTTC.

The chain recombines TRBV18 with TRBJ2-6, with D hard to call. The CDR3 consists of 17 residues. In germline, CDR1 is KGHSH, CDR2 LQKENI. The V end was cut by 3 bases, the J end by 0 bases, with 12 bases between. The CDR3 bases are TGTGCCAGCTCACCTTACTCCGGGCCCTCTGGGGCCAACGTCCTGACTTTC. This codes for CASSPYSGPSGANVLTF.

The gene calls are TRBV4-1 and TRBJ1-5; D remains unclear. The germline CDR1 and CDR2 sequences are MGHRA and YSYEKL. This CDR3 is built from 14 residues. The V gene lost 2 bases and the J gene lost 5 bases, with 10 bases spanning the gap. CDR3: CASSQQEIDQPQHF. The CDR3, as DNA: TGCGCCAGCAGCCAACAGGAAATCGATCAGCCCCAGCATTTT.

This chain joins TRBV5-1 and TRBJ2-2; no definite D call. The CDR3 totals 15 residues. The V and J ends lost 0 bases and 4 bases respectively, with 10 bases between them. Germline V CDR1 and CDR2: SGHRS, YFSETQ. CDR3 loop: CASSLEVVGTGELFF. The DNA for the CDR3 is TGCGCCAGCAGCTTGGAGGTCGTAGGCACCGGGGAGCTGTTTTTT. Full variable domain (missing parts from reference TRBV5-1 and TRBJ2-2): KAGVTQTPRYLIKTRGQQVTLSCSPISGHRSVSWYQQTPGQGLQFLFEYFSETQRNKGNFPGRFSGRQFSNSRSEMNVSTLELGDSALYLCASSLEVVGTGELFFGEGSRLTVL.

CDR3 bases: TGTGCCAGCAGTGGCCGGTACAGAGGCACAGATACGCAGTATTTT. Protein product: CASSGRYRGTDTQYF. The chain joins TRBV6-1 to TRBJ2-3; D call uncertain. Germline loops: CDR1 MNHNS, CDR2 SASEGT. The CDR3 length is 15 residues. V lost 4 bases and J 1 base, leaving 12 bases between the germline ends.

The chain couples TRBV27 to TRBJ1-4; D unclear. V dropped 6 bases and J dropped 4 bases, with 24 bases sitting between them. Looked up from germline, CDR1 is MNHEY and CDR2 is SMNVEV (reference sequence). The CDR3 length is 18 residues. DNA for the CDR3: TGTGCCAGCAGACCCCCCGGGGTAACTCGGTCCTTTAATGAAAAACTGTTTTTT. It translates to CASRPPGVTRSFNEKLFF.

The chain recombines TRBV5-1 with TRBJ2-5, with 9 bases fitting TRBD1. Germline V lookup: CDR1 SGHRS, CDR2 YFSETQ. The trim removed 4 bases at V and 2 bases at J, leaving 9 bases unmatched. The CDR3 spans 16 residues. DNA for the CDR3: TGCGCCAGCAGCCCCGGATTAGGGACAGGGCAAGAGACCCAGTACTTC. Residues: CASSPGLGTGQETQYF.